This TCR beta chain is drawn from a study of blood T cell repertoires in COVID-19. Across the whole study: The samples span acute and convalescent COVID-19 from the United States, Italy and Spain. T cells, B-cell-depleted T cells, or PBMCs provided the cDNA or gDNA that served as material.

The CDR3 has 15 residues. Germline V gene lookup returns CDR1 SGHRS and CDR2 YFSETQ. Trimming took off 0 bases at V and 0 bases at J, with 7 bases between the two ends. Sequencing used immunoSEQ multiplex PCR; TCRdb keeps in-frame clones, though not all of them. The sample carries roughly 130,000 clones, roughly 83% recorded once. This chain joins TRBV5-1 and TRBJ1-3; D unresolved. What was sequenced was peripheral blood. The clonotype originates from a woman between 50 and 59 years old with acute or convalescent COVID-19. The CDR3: CASSLVVFSGNTIYF. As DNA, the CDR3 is TGCGCCAGCAGCTTGGTCGTATTCTCTGGAAACACCATATATTTT. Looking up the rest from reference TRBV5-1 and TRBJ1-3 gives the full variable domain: KAGVTQTPRYLIKTRGQQVTLSCSPISGHRSVSWYQQTPGQGLQFLFEYFSETQRNKGNFPGRFSGRQFSNSRSEMNVSTLELGDSALYLCASSLVVFSGNTIYFGEGSWLTVV.